Listed here is a single T cell receptor beta chain. Its target is not known. Trimming cost V 4 bases and J 3 bases; bases outside gene matches: 9. The CDR3 spans 16 residues. Germline-derived CDR1 and CDR2 are MNHNS and SASEGT. The record originates from a study of cytotoxic CD8 clonotypes in ibrutinib-treated CLL. Whole-study context: Samples averaged approximately 240,000 productive templates and 90,000 to 95,000 productive rearrangements. Study outcomes and limitations: A rise in clonality was seen at ibrutinib response, and a fall back toward baseline was seen at progression.

Depths of 1 in 200,000 to 1 in 1 million T cells were the sequencing target. Assay used: immunoSEQ multiplex PCR; TCRdb lists only in-frame clones, some missing. In the table there are 150,000 to 250,000 clones, about two thirds of which are singletons. The sequencing here drew on PBMCs, taken after 24 months of ibrutinib treatment. The TCR sequence derives from a human donor with chronic lymphocytic leukemia. V gene TRBV6-1 combines with J gene TRBJ2-7, with TRBD2 matching 10 bases. CDR3 sequence reads: CASSGFTSGVFYEQYF. Here the CDR3 DNA reads TGTGCCAGCAGTGGTTTTACTAGCGGGGTTTTCTACGAGCAGTACTTC.